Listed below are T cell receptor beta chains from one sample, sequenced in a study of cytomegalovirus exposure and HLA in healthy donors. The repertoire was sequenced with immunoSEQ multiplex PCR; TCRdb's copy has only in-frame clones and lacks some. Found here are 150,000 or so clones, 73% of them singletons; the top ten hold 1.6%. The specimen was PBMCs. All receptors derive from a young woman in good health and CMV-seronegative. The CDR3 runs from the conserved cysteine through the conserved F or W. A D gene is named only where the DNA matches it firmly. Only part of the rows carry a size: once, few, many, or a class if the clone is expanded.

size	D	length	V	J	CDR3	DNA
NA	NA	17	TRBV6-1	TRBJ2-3	CASSETLWWQGTDTQYF	TGTGCCAGCAGTGAAACCTTGTGGTGGCAGGGAACAGATACGCAGTATTTT
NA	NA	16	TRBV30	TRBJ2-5	CAWRPIWGRYQETQYF	TGTGCCTGGAGACCCATTTGGGGGAGGTACCAAGAGACCCAGTACTTC
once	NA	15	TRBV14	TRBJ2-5	CASRLTTSLRETQYF	TGTGCCAGCAGGCTAACAACTAGTTTAAGAGAGACCCAGTACTTC
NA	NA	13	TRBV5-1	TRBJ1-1	CASSLGGANEAFF	TGCGCCAGCAGCTTGGGAGGAGCGAATGAAGCTTTCTTT
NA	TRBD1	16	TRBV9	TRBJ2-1	CASSSHWDRDYNEQFF	TGTGCCAGCAGCTCCCATTGGGACAGGGACTACAATGAGCAGTTCTTC
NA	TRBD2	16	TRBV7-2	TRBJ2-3	CASSLRLAGTTDTQYF	TGTGCCAGCAGCTTACGGCTAGCGGGAACCACAGATACGCAGTATTTT
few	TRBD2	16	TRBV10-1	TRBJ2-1	CASSEGGSGGAGEQFF	TGCGCCAGCAGTGAGGGGGGTAGCGGGGGGGCCGGTGAGCAGTTCTTC
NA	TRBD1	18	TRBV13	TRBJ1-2	CASSLRGGGGQGAGGYTF	TGTGCCAGCAGCCTCCGAGGGGGAGGGGGACAGGGGGCCGGCGGCTACACCTTC
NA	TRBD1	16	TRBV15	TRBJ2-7	CATSRGDRARSPEQYF	TGTGCCACCAGCAGAGGGGACAGGGCCCGTTCGCCCGAGCAGTACTTC
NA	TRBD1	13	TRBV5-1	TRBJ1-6	CASSRDSNSPLHF	TGCGCCAGTTCCAGGGACAGTAATTCACCCCTCCACTTT
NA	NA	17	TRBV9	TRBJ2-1	CASSVASGDPSYNEQFF	TGTGCCAGCAGCGTAGCCTCCGGGGATCCTTCCTACAATGAGCAGTTCTTC
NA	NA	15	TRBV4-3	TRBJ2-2	CASSQDRAVSGELFF	TGCGCCAGCAGCCAAGACAGGGCCGTAAGCGGGGAGCTGTTTTTT
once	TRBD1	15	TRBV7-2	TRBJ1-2	CASSPSGTGRVGYTF	TGTGCCAGCAGCCCCTCCGGGACAGGGCGCGTGGGCTACACCTTC
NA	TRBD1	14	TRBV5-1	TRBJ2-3	CASSGGQGGDTQYF	TGCGCCAGCAGCGGCGGACAGGGGGGAGATACGCAGTATTTT
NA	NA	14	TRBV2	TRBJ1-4	CASRMGSTNEKLFF	TGTGCCAGCAGGATGGGGAGTACTAATGAAAAACTGTTTTTT
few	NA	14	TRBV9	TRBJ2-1	CASSPSGGGNEQFF	TGTGCCAGCAGCCCTTCCGGTGGCGGCAATGAGCAGTTCTTC
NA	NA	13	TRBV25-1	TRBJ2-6	CASRVSGANGLTF	TGTGCCAGCAGGGTCTCTGGGGCCAACGGCCTGACTTTC
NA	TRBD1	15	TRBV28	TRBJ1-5	CASSFWGQINQPQHF	TGTGCCAGCAGTTTTTGGGGACAGATCAATCAGCCCCAGCATTTT
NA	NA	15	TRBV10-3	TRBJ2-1	CAITEGGGSGNEQFF	TGTGCCATCACAGAGGGCGGGGGCAGTGGCAATGAGCAGTTCTTC
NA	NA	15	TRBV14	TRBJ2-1	CASSALRGAIYEQFF	TGTGCCAGCAGCGCCCTCCGGGGGGCGATCTATGAGCAGTTCTTC
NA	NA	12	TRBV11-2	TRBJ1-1	CASSLTVTEAFF	TGTGCCAGCAGCCTTACTGTGACTGAAGCTTTCTTT
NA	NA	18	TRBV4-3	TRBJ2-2	CASSQRSRAEAPTGELFF	TGCGCCAGCAGCCAACGATCCAGGGCCGAAGCCCCCACCGGGGAGCTGTTTTTT
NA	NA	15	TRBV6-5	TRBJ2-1	CASSTTPAPYNEQFF	TGTGCCAGCAGTACGACCCCAGCGCCCTACAATGAGCAGTTCTTC
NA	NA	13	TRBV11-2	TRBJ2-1	CASSPVEYNEQFF	TGTGCCAGCAGCCCCGTAGAGTACAATGAGCAGTTCTTC
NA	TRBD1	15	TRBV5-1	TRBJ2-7	CASSPSPGTAYAQYF	TGCGCCAGCAGCCCCTCCCCCGGGACAGCTTACGCGCAGTACTTC
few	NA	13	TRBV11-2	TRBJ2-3	CASSLERSGAQYF	TGTGCCAGCAGCTTAGAGAGGTCAGGGGCGCAGTATTTT
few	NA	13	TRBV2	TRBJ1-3	CASSDGSGNTIYF	TGTGCCAGCAGTGACGGCTCTGGAAACACCATATATTTT
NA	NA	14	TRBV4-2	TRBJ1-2	CASSQDRQAYGYTF	TGTGCCAGCAGCCAAGATAGACAGGCCTATGGCTACACCTTC